Shown below are 2 T cell receptor beta chains from a single sample sequenced in a study of blood T cell repertoires in COVID-19. Clones were sequenced by immunoSEQ multiplex PCR, and TCRdb holds only the in-frame ones, with some missing. The sample has 200,000 to 300,000 clones, roughly 80% seen once. The sample comprised peripheral blood. These receptors were collected from a woman older than 75 with COVID-19, enrolled during active disease.

The J gene is TRBJ2-3, the V gene TRBV5-1, with TRBD1 as a possible D gene (6 bases). The ends were cut back, 2 bases at V and 0 bases at J, with 13 bases in the middle. CDR1 SGHRS and CDR2 YFSETQ come from the germline V gene. The CDR3 covers 16 residues. CDR3 residues: CASSFGRGISTDTQYF. The CDR3 DNA sequence: TGCGCCAGCAGCTTTGGCAGGGGCATAAGCACAGATACGCAGTATTTT. Combining the CDR3 with reference TRBV5-1 and TRBJ2-3 gives the whole variable domain KAGVTQTPRYLIKTRGQQVTLSCSPISGHRSVSWYQQTPGQGLQFLFEYFSETQRNKGNFPGRFSGRQFSNSRSEMNVSTLELGDSALYLCASSFGRGISTDTQYFGPGTRLTVL.

The chain carries TRBV10-1 and TRBJ1-6; 10 positions match TRBD1. The CDR3 is 15 amino acids. With V trimmed by 0 bases and J by 9 bases, 2 bases remained unmatched. Germline CDR1 WNHNN, CDR2 SYGVQD (reference sequence). The CDR3 reads CASSESGTGVSPLHF. CDR3 coding DNA: TGCGCCAGCAGTGAGTCCGGGACAGGGGTTTCACCCCTCCACTTT.